The text below deals with one T cell receptor (beta chain). Its antigen remains undetermined. Base qualities are not recorded, but no much larger clone differs from it by a single base. This sample is part of a study of identical twins (dated by TCRdb to about 2016). Notes on the research overall: To test whether fetal clonotypes persist, the study used deep sequencing on TCR alpha and beta repertoires from monozygotic twins, unrelated adults of various ages, and cord blood. To rule out contamination, the twin experiments were replicated at different times with different library preparation protocols.

To prepare the library, 5' RACE was applied. TCRdb records Illumina HiSeq 2000 as the sequencer. Template switching introduced a universal primer binding site; the final cDNA contained a unique molecular identifier, enabling accurate counting of TCR cDNA molecules. Specific primers in the conserved constant-segment region were used to synthesize first-strand cDNA for TCR alpha and beta chains. Each cDNA library was double barcoded, with a SMART-Mk sample barcode plus Illumina barcodes, to control for contamination. TruSeq adapter sequences along with Illumina sample barcodes were introduced in two successive PCR steps. Sequencing of the TCR alpha and beta cDNA libraries was done on the Illumina HiSeq platform using custom primers. In the paper's pipeline: Unique molecular identifiers were extracted from raw reads with MiGEC, and CDR3 positions were determined with MiXCR. Recombination models were inferred per individual with the repgenHMM and IGoR tools using an EM algorithm. Shared clonotype analysis was performed with the tcR package in R, normalizing sharing by the product of cloneset sizes. Out-of-frame nonproductive sequences were analyzed to study raw recombination free of thymic and clonal selection effects. The raw public reads went through TCRdb reprocessing: fastp at Q25, MiXCR clone calling, in-frame beta chains kept. A single entry per CDR3 protein holds the most common genes and DNA from its merged rows. It is TCRdb's table, rather than the study itself, that gives the V and J calls and clone size. The sample data list roughly 570,000 distinct CDR3 sequences, and approximately 10% of these were observed just once. Jointly, the top ten make up 2.5% to 3.5% of the sample.

Only healthy Caucasian donors were included. Three pairs of female monozygotic twins, all aged roughly 18 to 29 years, made up the twin cohort. Peripheral blood mononuclear cells were used as the source from which RNA for TCR libraries was isolated. Summary of the overall study and its limitations: Zero-insertion analyses could be partly confounded by invariant T cells such as MAIT and iNKT, though diverse VJ usage argued against such confounding for most clonotypes. Recombination models systematically underestimated out-of-frame TCR alpha sharing in monozygotic twins but agreed with sharing between unrelated individuals. Fewer insertions were carried by abundant cord blood beta clonotypes; a weaker similar trend was observed in young adult naive repertoires, while no such trend was observed in memory repertoires. A weaker excess of twin sharing was found in beta out-of-frame sequences because the signal-to-noise ratio was lowered by fewer shared sequences. Because the same donors could not be followed over many years, the conclusions depended on cross-sectional statistical analysis. Compared with coincidental sharing between unrelated individuals, an excess of low generation-probability sequences was observed among out-of-frame TCR alpha sequences shared between twins.

CDR1 SGHVS and CDR2 FQNEAQ are derived from the germline V gene. V is shortened by 4 bases, J by 3 bases, and the region joining them spans 18 bases. The CDR3 runs 16 amino acids, cysteine and phenylalanine included. Here the CDR3 DNA is all that survives: 48 bases in frame from base 1. This sample was shared with a second study, whose subject was yellow fever vaccine responses in identical twins. As that second paper reports: According to the authors, the vaccine-induced T cell response in identical twins seemed to be partly convergent and partly specific to each individual. The study precisely tracked vaccine-responding T cell clones in identical twins.

This receptor chain uses TRBV7-8 and TRBJ1-1; TRBD1 might be the D gene, on 5 matching bases. The sequence derives from a woman aged 18-35 years in good health. The sequenced material came from PBMCs. The DNA sequence is given as TGTGCCAGCAGCTCCACCGAGGCAGGGATAGACACTGAAGCTTTCTTT. It specifies CASSSTEAGIDTEAFF.